A selection of T cell receptor beta chains follows, all from one sample in a study of CD4 and CD8 cells across lung adenocarcinoma regions. TCRdb analysed the PCR reads with MiXCR anew, one entry per CDR3 protein. The sample has 10,000 to 15,000 distinct CDR3 sequences; 47% are singletons. Sequencing used CD8+ T cells from the margin of a lung tumor. The receptors originated from a female donor with lung adenocarcinoma. The CD4 and CD8 labels of this study may be unreliable. Both conserved end residues are part of each CDR3. The order of the fields is D gene, J gene, clone size, V gene, CDR3 protein, CDR3 DNA. The D gene is left open where the match is weak. Clone size is shown for a subset of rows, as once, few, many or a class of expanded clone.

>TRBD2|TRBJ2-5|-|TRBV6-1
CASSQGLASKDTQYF
TGTGCCAGCAGTCAAGGACTAGCGAGCAAAGATACCCAGTACTTC
>TRBD2|TRBJ2-1|-|TRBV10-3
CALRFSGTSSNAQFF
TGTGCCCTCAGATTCTCCGGGACTAGCAGCAATGCGCAGTTCTTC
>TRBD1|TRBJ1-2|-|TRBV27
CASSLTPGRGNYGYTF
TGTGCCAGCAGTTTGACCCCCGGCAGGGGGAACTATGGCTACACCTTC
>TRBD1|TRBJ1-2|many|TRBV6-1
CASSEASGGGGYTF
TGTGCCAGCAGTGAAGCATCAGGGGGGGGTGGCTACACCTTC
>TRBD2|TRBJ2-1|-|TRBV27
CASSGLAGTNEQFF
TGTGCCAGCAGCGGACTAGCGGGGACAAATGAGCAGTTTTTC
>-|TRBJ2-3|many|TRBV7-7
CASSLGADSSTDTQYF
TGTGCTAGCAGCTTAGGGGCTGACTCTAGCACAGATACGCAGTATTTT
>-|TRBJ2-3|-|TRBV6-1
CARSPQAVSTDTQFF
TGTGCCAGGAGTCCCCAGGCTGTGAGCACAGATACGCAGTTCTTT
>TRBD2|TRBJ2-3|-|TRBV10-1
CASSESGAGGKNTQYF
TGCGCCAGCAGTGAGTCGGGAGCGGGGGGCAAAAACACTCAGTATTTT
>TRBD2|TRBJ2-5|-|TRBV12-5
CASGVGTSGSPGQYF
TGTGCTAGTGGTGTCGGGACTAGCGGCTCCCCTGGGCAGTACTTC
>-|TRBJ2-1|-|TRBV20-1
CSASRQSSYNEQFF
TGCAGTGCTAGCCGACAGAGCTCCTACAATGAGCAGTTCTTC
>TRBD2|TRBJ2-2|few|TRBV6-5
CASRFSGTSGDELFF
TGTGCCAGCAGATTCTCCGGGACTAGCGGCGATGAGCTGTTTTTC
>TRBD1|TRBJ1-6|-|TRBV6-1
CASAEGGRNSPLHF
TGTGCCAGCGCCGAAGGGGGCCGAAATTCACCCCTCCACTTT
>-|TRBJ1-6|many|TRBV6-1
CASSEAFRESSYNSPLHF
TGTGCCAGCAGTGAAGCTTTCAGGGAAAGCTCCTATAATTCACCCCTCCACTTT
>TRBD1|TRBJ2-2|many|TRBV6-1
CASSVSGGGTGELFF
TGTGCCAGCAGCGTGTCAGGGGGTGGCACCGGGGAGCTGTTTTTT
>TRBD1|TRBJ2-3|-|TRBV6-1
CVSRGTGDELWDTQYF
TGTGTTAGCAGGGGGACAGGGGATGAACTTTGGGATACGCAGTATTTT
>-|TRBJ2-3|-|TRBV6-1
CASSDLEPTDEQYF
TGTGCCAGCAGTGATTTGGAGCCTACAGATGAGCAGTATTTT
>TRBD2|TRBJ2-4|-|TRBV6-1
CASSPGGGATDTQYF
TGTGCCAGCAGTCCGGGCGGGGGGGCCACAGACACGCAGTACTTT
>TRBD2|TRBJ2-1|few|TRBV6-4
CASRTGGGDPEQFF
TGTGCCAGCAGAACGGGCGGGGGGGACCCTGAGCAGTTCTTC
>-|TRBJ2-3|-|TRBV6-1
CASSEAGGTDKQYF
TGTGCCAGCAGTGAAGCCGGGGGGACAGACAAGCAGTACTTT
>-|TRBJ2-5|few|TRBV6-1
CASSGGGEGETQYF
TGTGCCAGCAGTGGGGGCGGGGAAGGAGAGACCCAGTACTTC
>-|TRBJ1-5|many|TRBV12-3/TRBV12-4
CASSPGGDQPQHF
TGTGCCAGCAGTCCCGGTGGGGATCAGCCCCAGCATTTT
>-|TRBJ2-5|-|TRBV20-1
CSATRTEETQYF
TGCAGTGCTACCCGGACAGAAGAGACCCAGTACTTC
>-|TRBJ2-7|many|TRBV27
CASSVLGPIYEQYF
TGTGCCAGCAGCGTGTTGGGACCGATTTACGAGCAGTACTTC
>TRBD2|TRBJ2-1|-|TRBV3-1
CASSQDLLAGYYNEQFF
TGTGCCAGCAGCCAAGATCTACTAGCGGGGTACTACAATGAGCAGTTCTTC
>-|TRBJ1-1|medium-sized|TRBV10-3
CAISETGTEAFF
TGTGCCATCAGTGAGACAGGCACTGAAGCTTTCTTT
>-|TRBJ2-4|-|TRBV6-1
CARSPGLGAKDTQYF
TGTGCCCGCAGCCCGGGGCTGGGAGCCAAAGACACGCAGTACTTC
>-|TRBJ1-3|many|TRBV6-1
CASRQGALWDTIYF
TGTGCCAGCAGACAGGGAGCTCTGTGGGACACCATATATTTT